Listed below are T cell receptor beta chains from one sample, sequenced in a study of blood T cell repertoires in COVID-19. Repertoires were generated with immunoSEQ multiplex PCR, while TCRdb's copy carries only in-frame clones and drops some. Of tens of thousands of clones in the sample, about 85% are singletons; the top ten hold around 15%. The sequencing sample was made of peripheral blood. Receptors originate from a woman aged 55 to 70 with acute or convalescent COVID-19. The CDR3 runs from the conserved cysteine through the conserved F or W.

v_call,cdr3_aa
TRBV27,CASSLSYHSRNQPQHF
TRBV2,CASKADRVYEQYF
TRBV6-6,CASSYSFGENYGYTF
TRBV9,CASSVSGGKSYEQYF
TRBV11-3,CASSLDCGYTF
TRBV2,CASRGGYTDTQYF
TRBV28,CASIGGDQRNEQFF
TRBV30,CALMTGKNGYTF
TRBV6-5,CASTTIESQYEQYF
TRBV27,CASSRGQTMNTEAFF
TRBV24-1,CATSGPSAGGAPDTQYF
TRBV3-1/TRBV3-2,CASRLAGASYNEQFF
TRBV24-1,CATSDFRGSGANVLTF
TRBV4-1,CASSRGEEGAVSGNTIYF
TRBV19,CASSILDTQYF
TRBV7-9,CASSSQGGSEQYF
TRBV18,CASSPSTSYEQYF
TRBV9,CASSFGGEQYNSPLHF
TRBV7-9,CASSSGQGRGNTIYF
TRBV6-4,CASSFQGGTEAFF
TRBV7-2,CASSLGQIYGYTF
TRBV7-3,CASSSPRGTGELFF
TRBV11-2,CASSLGPSYEQYF
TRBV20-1,CSASFGALGLAGGSQYF
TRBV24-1,CATSDWGTGNTDTQYF
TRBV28,CASSFWALINEQFF
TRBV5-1,CASSLGQGQTQYF
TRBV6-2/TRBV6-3,CASSYSGTGATEAFF
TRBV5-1,CASSQNREDTQYF
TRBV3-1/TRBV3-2,CASSQVPGQGAWGSDTQYF
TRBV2,CASNGGASLNTEAFF
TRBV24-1,CATSTQGNTGELFF
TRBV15,CATSRDRWGKTGPHNYGYTF
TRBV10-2,CASTSDTGTEAFF
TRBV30,CAWRVQGPETQYF
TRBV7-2,CASRVGLAGETQYF